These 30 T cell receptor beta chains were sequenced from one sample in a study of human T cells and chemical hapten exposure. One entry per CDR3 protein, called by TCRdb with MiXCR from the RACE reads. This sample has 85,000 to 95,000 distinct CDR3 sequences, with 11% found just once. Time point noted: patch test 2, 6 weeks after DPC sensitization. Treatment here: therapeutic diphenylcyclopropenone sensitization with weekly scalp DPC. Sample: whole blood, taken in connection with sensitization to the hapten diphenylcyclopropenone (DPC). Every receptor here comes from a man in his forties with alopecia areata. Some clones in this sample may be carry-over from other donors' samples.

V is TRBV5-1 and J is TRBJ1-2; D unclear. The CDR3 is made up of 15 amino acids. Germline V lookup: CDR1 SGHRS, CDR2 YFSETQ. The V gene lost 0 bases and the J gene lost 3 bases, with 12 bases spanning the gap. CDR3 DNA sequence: TGCGCCAGCAGCTTGGCCCCAGGTATCGACTATGGCTACACCTTC. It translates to CASSLAPGIDYGYTF.

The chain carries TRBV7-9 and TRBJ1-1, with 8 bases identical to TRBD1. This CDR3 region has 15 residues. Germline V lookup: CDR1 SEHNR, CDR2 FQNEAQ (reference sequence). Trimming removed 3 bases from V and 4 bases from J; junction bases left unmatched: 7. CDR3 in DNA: TGTGCCAGCAGCTTCACAGGGGGAAGGAGCACTGAAGCTTTCTTT. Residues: CASSFTGGRSTEAFF.

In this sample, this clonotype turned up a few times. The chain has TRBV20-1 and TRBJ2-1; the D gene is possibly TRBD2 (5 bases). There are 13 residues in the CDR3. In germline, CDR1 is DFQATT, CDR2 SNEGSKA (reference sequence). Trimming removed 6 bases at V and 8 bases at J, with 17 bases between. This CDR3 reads CSARRLASDEQFF. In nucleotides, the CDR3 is TGCAGTGCCCGAAGGCTAGCCTCGGATGAGCAGTTCTTC.

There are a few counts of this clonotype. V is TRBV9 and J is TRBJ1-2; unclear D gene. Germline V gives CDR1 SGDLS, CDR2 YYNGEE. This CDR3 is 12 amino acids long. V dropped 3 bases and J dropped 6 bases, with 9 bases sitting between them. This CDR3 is CASSGGSHGYTF. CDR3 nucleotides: TGTGCCAGCAGCGGTGGCAGTCATGGCTACACCTTC.

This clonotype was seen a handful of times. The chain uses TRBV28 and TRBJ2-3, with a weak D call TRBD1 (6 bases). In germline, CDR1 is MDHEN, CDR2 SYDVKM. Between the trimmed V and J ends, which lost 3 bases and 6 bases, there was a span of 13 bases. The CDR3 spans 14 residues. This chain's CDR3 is CASSFMGQSDTQYF. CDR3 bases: TGTGCCAGCAGTTTTATGGGACAATCTGATACGCAGTATTTT.

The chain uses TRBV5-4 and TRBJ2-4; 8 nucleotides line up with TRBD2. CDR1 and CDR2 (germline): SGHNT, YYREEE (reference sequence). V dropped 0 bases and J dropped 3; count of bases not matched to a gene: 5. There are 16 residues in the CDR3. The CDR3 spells CASSLDVSGVKNIQYF. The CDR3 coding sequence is TGTGCCAGCAGCTTGGATGTTAGCGGGGTCAAAAACATTCAGTACTTC.

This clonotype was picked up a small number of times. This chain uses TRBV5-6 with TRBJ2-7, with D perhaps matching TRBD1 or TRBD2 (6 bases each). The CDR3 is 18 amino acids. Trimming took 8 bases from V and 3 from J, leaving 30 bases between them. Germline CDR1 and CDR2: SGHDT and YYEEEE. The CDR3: CARQRTKGETGARYEQYV. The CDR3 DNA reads TGTGCCAGACAACGTACGAAGGGGGAGACGGGAGCCCGCTACGAGCAGTACGTC.

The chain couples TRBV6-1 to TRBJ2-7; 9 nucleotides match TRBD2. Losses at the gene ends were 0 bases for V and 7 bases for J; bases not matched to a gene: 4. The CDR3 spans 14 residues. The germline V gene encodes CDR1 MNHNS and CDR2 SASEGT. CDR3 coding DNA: TGTGCCAGCAGTGAAGCGGGACTAGCAAGGGAGCAGTACGTC. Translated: CASSEAGLAREQYV.

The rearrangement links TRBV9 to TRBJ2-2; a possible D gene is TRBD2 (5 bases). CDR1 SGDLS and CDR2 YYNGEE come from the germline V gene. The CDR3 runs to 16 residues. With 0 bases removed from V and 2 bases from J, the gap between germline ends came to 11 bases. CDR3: CASSVATAANTGELFF. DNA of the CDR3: TGTGCCAGCAGCGTAGCTACAGCGGCAAACACCGGGGAGCTGTTTTTT.

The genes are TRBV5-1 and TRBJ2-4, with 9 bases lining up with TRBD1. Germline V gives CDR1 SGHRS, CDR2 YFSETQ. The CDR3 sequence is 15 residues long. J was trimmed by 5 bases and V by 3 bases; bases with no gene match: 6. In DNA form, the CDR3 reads TGCGCCAGCAGCTACAGGGGGCTATACCAAAACATTCAGTACTTC. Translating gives CASSYRGLYQNIQYF. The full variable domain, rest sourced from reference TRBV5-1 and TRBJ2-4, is KAGVTQTPRYLIKTRGQQVTLSCSPISGHRSVSWYQQTPGQGLQFLFEYFSETQRNKGNFPGRFSGRQFSNSRSEMNVSTLELGDSALYLCASSYRGLYQNIQYFGAGTRLSVL.

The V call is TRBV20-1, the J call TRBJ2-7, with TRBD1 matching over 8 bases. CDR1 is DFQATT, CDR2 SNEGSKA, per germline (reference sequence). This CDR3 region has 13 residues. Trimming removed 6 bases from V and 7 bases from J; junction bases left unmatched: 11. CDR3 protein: CSAPDRAIGEQYF. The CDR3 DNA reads TGCAGTGCCCCGGACAGGGCTATAGGGGAGCAGTACTTC.

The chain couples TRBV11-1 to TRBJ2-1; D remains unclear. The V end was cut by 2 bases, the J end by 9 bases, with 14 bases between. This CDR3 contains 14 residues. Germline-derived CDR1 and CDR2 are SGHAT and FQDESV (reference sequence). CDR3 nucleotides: TGTGCCAGCAGCTTAAAAGTAAACGTGGGTGAGCAGTTCTTC. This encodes CASSLKVNVGEQFF.

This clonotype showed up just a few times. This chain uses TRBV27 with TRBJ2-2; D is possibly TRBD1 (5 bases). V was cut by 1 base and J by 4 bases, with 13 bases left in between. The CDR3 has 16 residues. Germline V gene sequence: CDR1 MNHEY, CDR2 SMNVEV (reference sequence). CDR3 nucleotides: TGTGCCAGCAGTTTATTGCAGGGTCCAGGCACCGGGGAGCTGTTTTTT. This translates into CASSLLQGPGTGELFF.

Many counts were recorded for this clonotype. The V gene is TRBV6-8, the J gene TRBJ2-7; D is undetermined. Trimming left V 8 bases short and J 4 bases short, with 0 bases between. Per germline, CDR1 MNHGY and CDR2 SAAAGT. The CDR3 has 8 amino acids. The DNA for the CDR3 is TGTGCCAGCTACGAGCAGTACGTC. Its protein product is CASYEQYV.

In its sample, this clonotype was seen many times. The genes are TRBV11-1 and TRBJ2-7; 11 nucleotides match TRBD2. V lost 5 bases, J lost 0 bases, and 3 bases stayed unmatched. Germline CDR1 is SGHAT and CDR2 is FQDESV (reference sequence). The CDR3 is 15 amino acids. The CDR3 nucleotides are TGTGCCAGCAGCCGAACTAGCGGGAGCTCCTACGAGCAGTACGTC. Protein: CASSRTSGSSYEQYV.

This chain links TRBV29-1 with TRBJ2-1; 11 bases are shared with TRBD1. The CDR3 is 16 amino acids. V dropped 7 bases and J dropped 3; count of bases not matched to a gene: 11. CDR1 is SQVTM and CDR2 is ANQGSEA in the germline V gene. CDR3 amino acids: CSARAQDRGHYNEQFF. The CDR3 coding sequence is TGCAGCGCTAGAGCACAGGACAGGGGGCACTACAATGAGCAGTTCTTC.

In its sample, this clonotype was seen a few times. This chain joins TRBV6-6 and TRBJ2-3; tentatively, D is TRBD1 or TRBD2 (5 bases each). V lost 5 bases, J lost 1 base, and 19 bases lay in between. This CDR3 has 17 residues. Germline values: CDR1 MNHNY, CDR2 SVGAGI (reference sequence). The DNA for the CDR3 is TGTGCCAGCAGTCACACGGGGCCAGAAGCCGGCACAGATACGCAGTATTTT. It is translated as CASSHTGPEAGTDTQYF.

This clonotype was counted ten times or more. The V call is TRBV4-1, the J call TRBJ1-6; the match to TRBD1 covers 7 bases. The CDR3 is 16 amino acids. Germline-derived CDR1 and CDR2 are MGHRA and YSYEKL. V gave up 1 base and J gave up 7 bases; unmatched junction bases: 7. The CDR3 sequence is CASSQASGTENSPLHF. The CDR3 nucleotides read TGCGCCAGCAGCCAAGCCTCCGGGACAGAGAATTCACCCCTCCACTTT.

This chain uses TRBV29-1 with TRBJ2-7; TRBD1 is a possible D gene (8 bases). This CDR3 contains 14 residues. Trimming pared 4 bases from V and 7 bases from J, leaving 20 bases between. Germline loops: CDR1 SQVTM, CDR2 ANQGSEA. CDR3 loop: CSVALTGDGGEQYF. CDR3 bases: TGCAGCGTTGCCCTGACAGGGGACGGGGGGGAGCAGTACTTC.

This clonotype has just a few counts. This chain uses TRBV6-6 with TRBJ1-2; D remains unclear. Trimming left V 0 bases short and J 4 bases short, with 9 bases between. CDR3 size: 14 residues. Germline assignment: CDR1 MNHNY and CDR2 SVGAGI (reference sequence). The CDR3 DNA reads TGTGCCAGCAGTTACTCCCTGTCCCTCTATGGCTACACCTTC. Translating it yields CASSYSLSLYGYTF.

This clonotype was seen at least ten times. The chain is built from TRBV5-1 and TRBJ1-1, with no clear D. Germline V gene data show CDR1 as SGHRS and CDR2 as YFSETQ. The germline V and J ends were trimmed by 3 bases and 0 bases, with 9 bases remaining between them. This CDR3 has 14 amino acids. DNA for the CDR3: TGCGCCAGCAGCTACACCGGGGTGAACACTGAAGCTTTCTTT. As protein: CASSYTGVNTEAFF.

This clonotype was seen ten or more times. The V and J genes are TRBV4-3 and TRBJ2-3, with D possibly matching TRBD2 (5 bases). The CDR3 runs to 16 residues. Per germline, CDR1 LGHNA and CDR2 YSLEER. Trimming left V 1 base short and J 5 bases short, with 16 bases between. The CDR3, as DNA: TGCGCCAGCAGCCAAGTAGCGCTAGCTGGAAGAGATACGCAGTATTTT. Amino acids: CASSQVALAGRDTQYF.

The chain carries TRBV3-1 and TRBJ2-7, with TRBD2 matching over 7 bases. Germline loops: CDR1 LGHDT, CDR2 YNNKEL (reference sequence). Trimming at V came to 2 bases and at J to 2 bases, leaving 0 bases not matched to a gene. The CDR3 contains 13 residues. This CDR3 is CASSQSGTYEQYF. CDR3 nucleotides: TGTGCCAGCAGCCAAAGCGGGACCTACGAGCAGTACTTC.

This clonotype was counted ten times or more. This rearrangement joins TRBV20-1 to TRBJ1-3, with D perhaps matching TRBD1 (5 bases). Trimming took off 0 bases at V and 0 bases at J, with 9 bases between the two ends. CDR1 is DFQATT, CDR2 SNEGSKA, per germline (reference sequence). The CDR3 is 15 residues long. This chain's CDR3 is CSARETGVSGNTIYF. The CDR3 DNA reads TGCAGTGCTAGAGAAACAGGAGTCTCTGGAAACACCATATATTTT.

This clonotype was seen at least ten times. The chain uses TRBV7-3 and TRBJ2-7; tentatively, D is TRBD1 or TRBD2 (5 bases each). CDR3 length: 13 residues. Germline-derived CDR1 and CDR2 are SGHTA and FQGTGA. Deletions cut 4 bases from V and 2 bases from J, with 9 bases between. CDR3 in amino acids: CASSSGPTYEQYF. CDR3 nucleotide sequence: TGTGCCAGCAGCTCGGGACCTACCTACGAGCAGTACTTC.

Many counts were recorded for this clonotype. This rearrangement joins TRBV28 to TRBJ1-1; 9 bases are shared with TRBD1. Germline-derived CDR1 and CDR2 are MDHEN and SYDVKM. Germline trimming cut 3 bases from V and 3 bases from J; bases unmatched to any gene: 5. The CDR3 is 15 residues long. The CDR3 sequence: CASSLDRGGDTEAFF. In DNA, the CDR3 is TGTGCCAGCAGTTTGGACAGGGGAGGTGACACTGAAGCTTTCTTT.

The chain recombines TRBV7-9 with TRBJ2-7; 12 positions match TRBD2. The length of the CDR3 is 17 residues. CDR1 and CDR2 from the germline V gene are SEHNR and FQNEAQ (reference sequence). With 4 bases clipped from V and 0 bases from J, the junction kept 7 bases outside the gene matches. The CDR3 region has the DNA TGTGCCAGCAGCTCTCCCCTAGCGGGAGGGGGCTCCTACGAGCAGTACGTC. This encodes CASSSPLAGGGSYEQYV.

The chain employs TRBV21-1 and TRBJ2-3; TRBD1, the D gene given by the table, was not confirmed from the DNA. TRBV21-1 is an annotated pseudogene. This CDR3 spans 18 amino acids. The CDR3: CASSRTFSGTVSTDTQYF. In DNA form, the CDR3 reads TGTGCCAGCAGCAGGACGTTTTCCGGGACAGTGAGCACAGATACGCAGTATTTT.

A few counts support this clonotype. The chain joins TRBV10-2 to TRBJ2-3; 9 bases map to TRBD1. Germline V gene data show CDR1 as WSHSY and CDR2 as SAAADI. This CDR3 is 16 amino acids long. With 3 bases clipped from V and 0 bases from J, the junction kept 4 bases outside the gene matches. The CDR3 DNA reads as TGCGCCAGCAGTGAAAACGACAGGGGGAGCACAGATACGCAGTATTTT. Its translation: CASSENDRGSTDTQYF.

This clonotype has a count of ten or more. CDR3 coding DNA: TGCGCCAGCAGCCAACAAGGAGTTTCAACTAATGAAAAACTGTTTTTT. Translation gives CASSQQGVSTNEKLFF. The rearrangement joins TRBV4-3 to TRBJ1-4; D not certain. Germline V gene data show CDR1 as LGHNA and CDR2 as YSLEER. CDR3 size: 16 residues. The V end was cut by 2 bases, the J end by 0 bases, with 10 bases between.